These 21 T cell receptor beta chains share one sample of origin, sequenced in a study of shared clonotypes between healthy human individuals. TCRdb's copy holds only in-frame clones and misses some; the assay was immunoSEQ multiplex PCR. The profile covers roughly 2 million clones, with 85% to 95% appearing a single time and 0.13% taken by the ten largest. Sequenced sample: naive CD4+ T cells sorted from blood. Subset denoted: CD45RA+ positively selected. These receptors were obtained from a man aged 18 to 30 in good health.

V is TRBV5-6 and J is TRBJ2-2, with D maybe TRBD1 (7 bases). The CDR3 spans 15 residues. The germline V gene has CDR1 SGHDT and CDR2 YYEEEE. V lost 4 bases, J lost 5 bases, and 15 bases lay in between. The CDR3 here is CASSKGQAGTGELFF. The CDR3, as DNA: TGTGCCAGCAGCAAAGGACAGGCGGGGACCGGGGAGCTGTTTTTT. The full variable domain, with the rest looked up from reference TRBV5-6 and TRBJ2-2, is DAGVTQSPTHLIKTRGQQVTLRCSPKSGHDTVSWYQQALGQGPQFIFQYYEEEERQRGNFPDRFSGHQFPNYSSELNVNALLLGDSALYLCASSKGQAGTGELFFGEGSRLTVL.

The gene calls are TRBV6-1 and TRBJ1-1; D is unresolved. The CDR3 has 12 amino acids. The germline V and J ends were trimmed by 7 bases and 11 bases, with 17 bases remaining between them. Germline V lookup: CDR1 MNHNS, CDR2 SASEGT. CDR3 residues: CASTVSPGAAFF. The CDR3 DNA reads TGTGCCAGCACCGTCTCTCCTGGTGCTGCTTTCTTT.

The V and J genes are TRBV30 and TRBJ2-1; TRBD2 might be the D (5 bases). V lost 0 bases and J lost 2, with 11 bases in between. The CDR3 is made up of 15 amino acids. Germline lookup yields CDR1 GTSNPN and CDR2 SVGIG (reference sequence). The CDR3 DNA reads TGTGCCTGGAGTGTGGGAGCGGAGACCTACAATGAGCAGTTCTTC. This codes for CAWSVGAETYNEQFF. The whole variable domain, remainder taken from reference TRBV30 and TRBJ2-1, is SQTIHQWPATLVQPVGSPLSLECTVEGTSNPNLYWYRQAAGRGLQLLFYSVGIGQISSEVPQNLSASRPQDRQFILSSKKLLLSDSGFYLCAWSVGAETYNEQFFGPGTRLTVL.

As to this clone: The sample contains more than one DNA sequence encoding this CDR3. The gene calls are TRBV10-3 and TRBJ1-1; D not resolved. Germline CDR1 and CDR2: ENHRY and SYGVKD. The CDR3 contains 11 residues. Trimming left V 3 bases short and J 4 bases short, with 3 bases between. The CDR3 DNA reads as TGTGCCATCAGTGAAGGCACTGAAGCTTTCTTT. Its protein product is CAISEGTEAFF.

CDR3 sequence reads: CASSRLGDQPQHF. The CDR3 bases are TGTGCCAGCAGCCGGCTGGGAGATCAGCCCCAGCATTTT. The rearrangement uses TRBV27 and TRBJ1-5, with D unresolved. Germline values: CDR1 MNHEY, CDR2 SMNVEV (reference sequence). There are 13 residues in the CDR3. V lost 6 bases to trimming and J lost 5 bases, with 11 bases between them.

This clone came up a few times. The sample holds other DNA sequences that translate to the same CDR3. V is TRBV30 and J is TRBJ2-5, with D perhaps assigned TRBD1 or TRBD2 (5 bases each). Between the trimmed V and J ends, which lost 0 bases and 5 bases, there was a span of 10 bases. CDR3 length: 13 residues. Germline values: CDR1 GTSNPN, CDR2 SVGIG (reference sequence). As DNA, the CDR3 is TGTGCCTGGAGTGTACGCTGGGGGGAGACCCAGTACTTC. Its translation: CAWSVRWGETQYF.

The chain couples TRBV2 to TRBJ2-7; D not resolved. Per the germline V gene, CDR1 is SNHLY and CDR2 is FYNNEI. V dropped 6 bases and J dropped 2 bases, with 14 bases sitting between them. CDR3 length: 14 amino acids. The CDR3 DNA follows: TGTGCCAGCAGGCTTAGTGACGGGCCCTACGAGCAGTACTTC. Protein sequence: CASRLSDGPYEQYF.

The CDR3 loop reads CATSRAQGALTDTQYF. CDR3 DNA: TGTGCCACCAGCAGAGCTCAGGGGGCTTTGACAGATACGCAGTATTTT. This chain joins TRBV15 and TRBJ2-3; the match to TRBD1 covers 8 bases. V lost 1 base and J lost 3; bases outside the gene matches: 6. Germline CDR1 LNHNV, CDR2 YYDKDF (reference sequence). This CDR3 region has 16 residues.

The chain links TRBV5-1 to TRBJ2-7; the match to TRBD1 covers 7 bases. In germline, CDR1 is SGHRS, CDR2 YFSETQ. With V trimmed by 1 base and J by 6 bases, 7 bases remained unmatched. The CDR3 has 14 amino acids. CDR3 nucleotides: TGCGCCAGCAGCTTGAGCGACAGGGTTCGCGAGCAGTACTTC. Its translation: CASSLSDRVREQYF.

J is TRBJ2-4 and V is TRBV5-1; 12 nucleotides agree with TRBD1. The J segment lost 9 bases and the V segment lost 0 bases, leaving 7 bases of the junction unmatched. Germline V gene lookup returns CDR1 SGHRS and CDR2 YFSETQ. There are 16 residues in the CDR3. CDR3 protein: CASSLAAGTGGGIQYF. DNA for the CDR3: TGCGCCAGCAGCTTGGCCGCGGGGACAGGGGGCGGCATTCAGTACTTC. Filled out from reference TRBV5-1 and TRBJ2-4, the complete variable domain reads KAGVTQTPRYLIKTRGQQVTLSCSPISGHRSVSWYQQTPGQGLQFLFEYFSETQRNKGNFPGRFSGRQFSNSRSEMNVSTLELGDSALYLCASSLAAGTGGGIQYFGAGTRLSVL.

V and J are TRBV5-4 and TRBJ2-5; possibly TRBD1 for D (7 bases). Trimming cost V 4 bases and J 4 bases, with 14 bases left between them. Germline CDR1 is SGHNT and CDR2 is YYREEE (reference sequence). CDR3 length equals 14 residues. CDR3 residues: CASSPPGGRETQYF. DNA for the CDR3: TGTGCCAGCAGCCCTCCAGGGGGGAGAGAGACCCAGTACTTC.

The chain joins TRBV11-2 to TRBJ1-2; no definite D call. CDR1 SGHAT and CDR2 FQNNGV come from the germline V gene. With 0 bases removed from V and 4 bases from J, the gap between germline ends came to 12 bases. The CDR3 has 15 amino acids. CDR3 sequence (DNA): TGTGCCAGCAGCTTAGATTCGGCGGGTTCCTATGGCTACACCTTC. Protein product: CASSLDSAGSYGYTF.

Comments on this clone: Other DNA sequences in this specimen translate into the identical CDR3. In DNA, the CDR3 is TGTGCCAGCAGCCCCCAAGGGGGGAACACTGAAGCTTTCTTT. It translates to CASSPQGGNTEAFF. V and J are TRBV7-3 and TRBJ1-1, with TRBD1 as a possible D gene (6 bases). The V gene lost 5 bases and the J gene lost 1 base, with 11 bases spanning the gap. Germline CDR1 and CDR2: SGHTA and FQGTGA. The CDR3 covers 14 residues.

CDR3 amino acids: CASTPPKGGSDGYTF. CDR3 bases: TGTGCCAGCACCCCTCCCAAGGGGGGATCGGATGGCTACACCTTC. This sequence joins TRBV28 and TRBJ1-2; D may be TRBD1 (6 bases). The germline CDR1 and CDR2 sequences are MDHEN and SYDVKM. The CDR3 is made up of 15 amino acids. Trimming took off 7 bases at V and 6 bases at J, with 21 bases between the two ends.

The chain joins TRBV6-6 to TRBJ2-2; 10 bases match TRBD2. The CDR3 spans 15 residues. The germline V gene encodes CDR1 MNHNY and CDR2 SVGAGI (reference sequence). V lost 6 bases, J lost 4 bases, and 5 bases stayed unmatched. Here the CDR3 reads CASSPGTSATGELFF. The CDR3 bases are TGTGCCAGCAGCCCCGGGACTAGCGCCACCGGGGAGCTGTTTTTT.

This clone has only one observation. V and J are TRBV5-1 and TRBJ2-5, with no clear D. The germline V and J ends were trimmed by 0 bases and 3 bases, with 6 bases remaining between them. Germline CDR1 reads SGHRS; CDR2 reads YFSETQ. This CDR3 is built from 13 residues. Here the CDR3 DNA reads TGCGCCAGCAGCTTGGTCTCAAAAGAGACCCAGTACTTC. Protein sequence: CASSLVSKETQYF.

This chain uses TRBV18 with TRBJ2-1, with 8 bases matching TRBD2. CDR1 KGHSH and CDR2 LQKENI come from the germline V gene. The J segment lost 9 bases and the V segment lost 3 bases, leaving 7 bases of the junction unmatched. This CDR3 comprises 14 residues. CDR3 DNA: TGTGCCAGCTCACCGGGACTAGGGACTCGTGAGCAGTTCTTC. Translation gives CASSPGLGTREQFF.

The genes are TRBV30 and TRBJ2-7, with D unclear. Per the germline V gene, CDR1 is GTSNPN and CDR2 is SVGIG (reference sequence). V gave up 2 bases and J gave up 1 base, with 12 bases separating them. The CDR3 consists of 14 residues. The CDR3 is CAWSLRHSSYEQYF. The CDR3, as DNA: TGTGCCTGGAGTCTACGACACTCATCCTACGAGCAGTACTTC.

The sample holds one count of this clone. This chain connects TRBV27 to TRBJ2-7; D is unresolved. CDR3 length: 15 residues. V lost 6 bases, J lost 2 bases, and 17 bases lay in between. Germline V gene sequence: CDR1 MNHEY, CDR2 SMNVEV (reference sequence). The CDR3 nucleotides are TGTGCCAGCAGCAGTGTCGGTGTCGCACCCTACGAGCAGTACTTC. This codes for CASSSVGVAPYEQYF.

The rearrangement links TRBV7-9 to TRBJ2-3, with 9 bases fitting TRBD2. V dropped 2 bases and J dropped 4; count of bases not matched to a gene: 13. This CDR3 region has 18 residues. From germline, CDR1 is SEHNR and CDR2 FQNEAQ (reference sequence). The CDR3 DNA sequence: TGTGCCAGCAGCTTACCCCGTTCAGCGGGAGGTTTTCCAGATACGCAGTATTTT. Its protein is CASSLPRSAGGFPDTQYF.

DNA for the CDR3: TGTGCCAGCAGAAAATCTCTACTCTTCCTCACAGATACGCAGTATTTT. Its translation: CASRKSLLFLTDTQYF. The chain combines TRBV21-1 with TRBJ2-3; the D call TRBD2 from the table was never checked on the DNA. TRBV21-1 is a listed pseudogene. The CDR3 spans 16 residues.